This is a list of T cell receptor beta chains from one sample in a study of shared clonotypes between healthy human individuals. Method: immunoSEQ multiplex PCR; TCRdb's copy keeps in-frame clones and lacks some. The top ten hold 0.85% to 1% of the sample, which has 950,000 to 1,200,000 clones, 70% to 85% seen once. Sequenced: memory CD4+ T cells from PBMCs. The receptors originated from a man aged 18 to 30 in good health. Some clones in this sample may be carry-over from other donors' samples. Each CDR3 is given with its conserved first and last residue. A D gene is named only where the DNA matches it firmly. Not every row has a clone size; where given, it reads once, few, many or a size class.

D gene: .; CDR3 length: 11; clone size: .; V gene: TRBV11-1; J gene: TRBJ2-5; CDR3 protein: CASSSEDRVYF; CDR3 DNA: TGTGCCAGCAGCTCTGAGGACCGGGTGTACTTC
D gene: .; CDR3 length: 15; clone size: .; V gene: TRBV5-4; J gene: TRBJ2-3; CDR3 protein: CASSLGQVVTDTQYF; CDR3 DNA: TGTGCCAGCAGCTTGGGACAGGTCGTCACAGATACGCAGTATTTT
D gene: TRBD2; CDR3 length: 17; clone size: once; V gene: TRBV5-1; J gene: TRBJ2-3; CDR3 protein: CASSLSGTSGITDTQYF; CDR3 DNA: TGCGCCAGCAGCTTGTCGGGGACTAGCGGAATCACAGATACGCAGTATTTT
D gene: .; CDR3 length: 13; clone size: .; V gene: TRBV5-8; J gene: TRBJ2-2; CDR3 protein: CASSLLLTGELFF; CDR3 DNA: TGTGCCAGCAGCTTGTTATTGACCGGGGAGCTGTTTTTT
D gene: .; CDR3 length: 16; clone size: .; V gene: TRBV14; J gene: TRBJ2-6; CDR3 protein: CASSQITPSGANVLTF; CDR3 DNA: TGTGCCAGCAGCCAAATTACACCATCTGGGGCCAACGTCCTGACTTTC
D gene: .; CDR3 length: 15; clone size: .; V gene: TRBV6-6; J gene: TRBJ1-2; CDR3 protein: CASRSTSGRGNGYTF; CDR3 DNA: TGTGCCAGCAGGAGTACCTCGGGAAGGGGCAATGGCTACACCTTC
D gene: TRBD1; CDR3 length: 15; clone size: .; V gene: TRBV6-6; J gene: TRBJ2-7; CDR3 protein: CASSPHRGESYEQYF; CDR3 DNA: TGTGCCAGCAGTCCCCACAGGGGGGAGAGCTACGAGCAGTACTTC
D gene: TRBD2; CDR3 length: 16; clone size: .; V gene: TRBV6-1; J gene: TRBJ2-5; CDR3 protein: CASSAQTSGTQETQYF; CDR3 DNA: TGTGCCAGCAGTGCCCAGACTAGCGGAACCCAAGAGACCCAGTACTTC
D gene: TRBD2; CDR3 length: 14; clone size: .; V gene: TRBV5-1; J gene: TRBJ2-7; CDR3 protein: CASSLAPREGEQYF; CDR3 DNA: TGCGCCAGCAGCTTGGCCCCGCGGGAGGGAGAGCAGTACTTC
D gene: TRBD1; CDR3 length: 15; clone size: .; V gene: TRBV6-1; J gene: TRBJ2-1; CDR3 protein: CASRIPGQGNNEQFF; CDR3 DNA: TGTGCCAGTAGGATTCCGGGACAGGGGAACAATGAGCAGTTCTTC
D gene: .; CDR3 length: 18; clone size: .; V gene: TRBV11-1; J gene: TRBJ2-6; CDR3 protein: CASSLALPGRSGANVLTF; CDR3 DNA: TGTGCCAGCAGCTTAGCGTTACCGGGCCGCTCTGGGGCCAACGTCCTGACTTTC
D gene: .; CDR3 length: 14; clone size: .; V gene: TRBV18; J gene: TRBJ2-1; CDR3 protein: CASSPGVGFGEQFF; CDR3 DNA: TGTGCCAGCTCACCGGGAGTTGGATTTGGTGAGCAGTTCTTC
D gene: TRBD2; CDR3 length: 14; clone size: .; V gene: TRBV5-1; J gene: TRBJ2-1; CDR3 protein: CASSLVAGYNEQFF; CDR3 DNA: TGCGCCAGCAGCTTAGTAGCGGGGTACAATGAGCAGTTCTTC
D gene: .; CDR3 length: 15; clone size: .; V gene: TRBV7-3; J gene: TRBJ2-1; CDR3 protein: CASSFGPTSYNEQFF; CDR3 DNA: TGTGCCAGCAGCTTCGGACCCACCTCCTACAATGAGCAGTTCTTC
D gene: .; CDR3 length: 16; clone size: .; V gene: TRBV14; J gene: TRBJ2-1; CDR3 protein: CASSANRAASVNEQFF; CDR3 DNA: TGTGCCAGCAGCGCCAACCGGGCAGCCTCCGTCAATGAGCAGTTCTTC
D gene: .; CDR3 length: 21; clone size: .; V gene: TRBV28; J gene: TRBJ2-7; CDR3 protein: CASSFPLGRPADRPNFHEQYF; CDR3 DNA: TGTGCCAGCAGTTTTCCCCTGGGTAGGCCAGCGGACCGACCCAACTTCCACGAGCAGTACTTC
D gene: .; CDR3 length: 18; clone size: many; V gene: TRBV4-2; J gene: TRBJ1-3; CDR3 protein: CASSQDRSGRSSGNTIYF; CDR3 DNA: TGTGCCAGCAGCCAAGATCGGAGCGGACGGAGCTCTGGAAACACCATATATTTT
D gene: TRBD2; CDR3 length: 15; clone size: .; V gene: TRBV7-2; J gene: TRBJ2-3; CDR3 protein: CASSLVAGGGDTQYF; CDR3 DNA: TGTGCCAGCAGCTTAGTGGCGGGGGGAGGGGATACGCAGTATTTT
D gene: TRBD1; CDR3 length: 13; clone size: once; V gene: TRBV2; J gene: TRBJ2-1; CDR3 protein: CASSGQGLNEQFF; CDR3 DNA: TGTGCCAGCAGCGGACAGGGTCTCAATGAGCAGTTCTTC
D gene: .; CDR3 length: 15; clone size: .; V gene: TRBV28; J gene: TRBJ2-5; CDR3 protein: CASSFTGGARETQYF; CDR3 DNA: TGTGCCAGCAGTTTCACAGGGGGGGCCAGGGAGACCCAGTACTTC
D gene: .; CDR3 length: 17; clone size: few; V gene: TRBV7-8; J gene: TRBJ2-3; CDR3 protein: CASRYGGGRHSTDTQYF; CDR3 DNA: TGTGCCAGCAGATACGGGGGCGGAAGACATAGCACAGATACGCAGTATTTT
D gene: .; CDR3 length: 12; clone size: .; V gene: TRBV13; J gene: TRBJ2-2; CDR3 protein: CASRSRSGELFF; CDR3 DNA: TGTGCCAGCAGATCCCGTTCCGGGGAGCTGTTTTTT
D gene: .; CDR3 length: 14; clone size: .; V gene: TRBV9; J gene: TRBJ2-1; CDR3 protein: CASSVRLVSSEQFF; CDR3 DNA: TGTGCCAGCAGCGTGAGACTAGTCTCTAGTGAGCAGTTCTTC
D gene: TRBD2; CDR3 length: 23; clone size: .; V gene: TRBV9; J gene: TRBJ2-1; CDR3 protein: CASSASEGLAGVIQMRRDNEQFF; CDR3 DNA: TGTGCCAGCAGCGCATCGGAGGGACTAGCGGGAGTAATCCAAATGCGCCGGGACAATGAGCAGTTCTTC
D gene: .; CDR3 length: 13; clone size: .; V gene: TRBV7-8; J gene: TRBJ1-1; CDR3 protein: CASSLGGVTEAFF; CDR3 DNA: TGTGCCAGCAGCTTAGGTGGGGTCACTGAAGCTTTCTTT
D gene: .; CDR3 length: 14; clone size: .; V gene: TRBV19; J gene: TRBJ2-2; CDR3 protein: CASSIPPGLGELFF; CDR3 DNA: TGTGCCAGTAGTATTCCCCCAGGGCTCGGGGAGCTGTTTTTT
D gene: TRBD2; CDR3 length: 14; clone size: .; V gene: TRBV4-2; J gene: TRBJ2-5; CDR3 protein: CASSPPGLQETQYF; CDR3 DNA: TGTGCCAGCAGTCCTCCGGGACTACAAGAGACCCAGTACTTC
D gene: .; CDR3 length: 17; clone size: .; V gene: TRBV10-3; J gene: TRBJ1-4; CDR3 protein: CAISEPTLSRTNEKLFF; CDR3 DNA: TGTGCCATCAGTGAGCCAACTCTCTCCCGCACTAATGAAAAACTGTTTTTT
D gene: .; CDR3 length: 13; clone size: .; V gene: TRBV5-1; J gene: TRBJ1-2; CDR3 protein: CASTFWGEEGYTF; CDR3 DNA: TGCGCCAGCACCTTTTGGGGGGAGGAAGGCTACACCTTC
D gene: .; CDR3 length: 13; clone size: .; V gene: TRBV29-1; J gene: TRBJ2-1; CDR3 protein: CSVRGTNYNEQFF; CDR3 DNA: TGCAGCGTGAGAGGTACTAACTACAATGAGCAGTTCTTC
D gene: .; CDR3 length: 14; clone size: .; V gene: TRBV5-1; J gene: TRBJ1-1; CDR3 protein: CASSSYREGTEAFF; CDR3 DNA: TGCGCCAGCAGCTCGTACAGGGAGGGCACTGAAGCTTTCTTT
D gene: .; CDR3 length: 14; clone size: .; V gene: TRBV6-5; J gene: TRBJ1-2; CDR3 protein: CARGNRAGGYGYTF; CDR3 DNA: TGTGCCCGCGGGAACAGGGCCGGGGGATATGGCTACACCTTC
D gene: .; CDR3 length: 14; clone size: .; V gene: TRBV4-1; J gene: TRBJ2-4; CDR3 protein: CASSQFHGKNIQYF; CDR3 DNA: TGCGCCAGCAGCCAATTCCACGGCAAAAACATTCAGTACTTC
D gene: .; CDR3 length: 16; clone size: .; V gene: TRBV5-1; J gene: TRBJ2-5; CDR3 protein: CASSLFVSGPQETQYF; CDR3 DNA: TGCGCCAGCAGCTTGTTTGTCTCCGGGCCCCAAGAGACCCAGTACTTC
D gene: TRBD1; CDR3 length: 19; clone size: .; V gene: TRBV4-1; J gene: TRBJ1-1; CDR3 protein: CASSQGRPGQRFMNTEAFF; CDR3 DNA: TGCGCCAGCAGCCAAGGGAGGCCGGGACAGAGATTCATGAACACTGAAGCTTTCTTT
D gene: .; CDR3 length: 14; clone size: .; V gene: TRBV18; J gene: TRBJ2-3; CDR3 protein: CASSPGTVGDTQYF; CDR3 DNA: TGTGCCAGCTCCCCGGGCACGGTTGGGGATACGCAGTATTTT
D gene: .; CDR3 length: 15; clone size: .; V gene: TRBV7-2; J gene: TRBJ2-1; CDR3 protein: CASSAPWGAYNEQFF; CDR3 DNA: TGTGCCAGCAGCGCCCCGTGGGGGGCTTACAATGAGCAGTTCTTC
D gene: .; CDR3 length: 12; clone size: .; V gene: TRBV6-6; J gene: TRBJ1-2; CDR3 protein: CASRWDLGGYTF; CDR3 DNA: TGTGCCAGCAGATGGGACCTCGGGGGCTACACCTTC
D gene: .; CDR3 length: 9; clone size: .; V gene: TRBV20-1; J gene: TRBJ1-2; CDR3 protein: CSAPYGYTF; CDR3 DNA: TGCAGTGCGCCCTATGGCTACACCTTC
D gene: .; CDR3 length: 13; clone size: .; V gene: TRBV10-3; J gene: TRBJ1-1; CDR3 protein: CAVSQVPASEAFF; CDR3 DNA: TGTGCCGTGTCACAGGTGCCCGCAAGTGAAGCTTTCTTT
D gene: TRBD1; CDR3 length: 14; clone size: .; V gene: TRBV7-9; J gene: TRBJ2-7; CDR3 protein: CASSPPQGVYEQYF; CDR3 DNA: TGTGCCAGCAGCCCTCCACAGGGGGTCTACGAGCAGTACTTC
D gene: TRBD2; CDR3 length: 19; clone size: .; V gene: TRBV18; J gene: TRBJ2-7; CDR3 protein: CASSPNIFISGTSSYEQYF; CDR3 DNA: TGTGCCAGCTCACCAAACATATTTATTAGTGGGACTAGCAGCTACGAGCAGTACTTC
D gene: .; CDR3 length: 16; clone size: .; V gene: TRBV28; J gene: TRBJ1-3; CDR3 protein: CASSLPPLGSGNTIYF; CDR3 DNA: TGTGCCAGCAGTTTGCCCCCCTTGGGCTCTGGAAACACCATATATTTT
D gene: TRBD2; CDR3 length: 17; clone size: .; V gene: TRBV30; J gene: TRBJ2-5; CDR3 protein: CAWSRGIGTSGQETQYF; CDR3 DNA: TGTGCCTGGAGTCGGGGAATTGGGACTAGCGGGCAAGAGACCCAGTACTTC
D gene: .; CDR3 length: 15; clone size: .; V gene: TRBV11-1; J gene: TRBJ1-1; CDR3 protein: CASSFHGAANTEAFF; CDR3 DNA: TGTGCCAGCAGCTTCCATGGGGCGGCGAACACTGAAGCTTTCTTT
D gene: TRBD2; CDR3 length: 16; clone size: few; V gene: TRBV7-9; J gene: TRBJ2-2; CDR3 protein: CASSLGGRAETGELFF; CDR3 DNA: TGTGCCAGCAGCTTAGGCGGGAGGGCCGAGACCGGGGAGCTGTTTTTT
D gene: .; CDR3 length: 15; clone size: .; V gene: TRBV5-4; J gene: TRBJ1-1; CDR3 protein: CASSLPGPMNTEAFF; CDR3 DNA: TGTGCCAGCAGCCTACCGGGACCAATGAACACTGAAGCTTTCTTT
D gene: .; CDR3 length: 10; clone size: .; V gene: TRBV30; J gene: TRBJ1-2; CDR3 protein: CAWSPARLSF; CDR3 DNA: TGTGCCTGGAGTCCGGCGCGCCTGTCCTTC